This TCR beta chain came from a study of blood T cell repertoires in COVID-19. Study overall: Acute and convalescent COVID-19 specimens originated in the United States, Italy and Spain. T cells, B-cell-depleted T cells, or PBMCs supplied cDNA or gDNA.

The CDR3 runs to 15 residues. Germline CDR1 reads SGHRS; CDR2 reads YFSETQ. Trimming took 0 bases from V and 0 from J, leaving 7 bases between them. Original methodology: The assay estimated nucleated cells by amplifying reference gene primers. This table comes from immunoSEQ multiplex PCR, and its TCRdb copy is limited to in-frame clones, with some not included. Clone size and V and J calls were adopted from that table, with D and trimming inferred from the DNA. This table has around 95,000 clones, about 80% appearing once. This chain connects TRBV5-1 to TRBJ2-1; D is unclear. The sample consisted of peripheral blood. This receptor was obtained from a man between 65 and 79 years old with active or convalescent COVID-19. The CDR3 spells CASSLEASSYNEQFF. CDR3 DNA: TGCGCCAGCAGCTTGGAAGCTAGCTCCTACAATGAGCAGTTCTTC.